Below are 20 T cell receptor beta chains sequenced from a single sample in a study of human T cells and chemical hapten exposure. One entry per CDR3 protein, called by TCRdb with MiXCR from the RACE reads. This table holds roughly 260,000 distinct CDR3 sequences, approximately 8.6% found once. Time point defined: pre-sensitization, week 0. Sample treatment: therapeutic diphenylcyclopropenone sensitization with weekly scalp DPC. The sample here was whole blood, taken in connection with sensitization to the hapten diphenylcyclopropenone (DPC). Receptors were obtained from a middle-aged woman with alopecia areata. Some clones in this sample may be carry-over from other donors' samples.

The chain links TRBV5-8 to TRBJ2-1; TRBD2 agrees at 7 bases. Germline CDR1 is SGHTS and CDR2 is YDEGEE. J gave up 16 bases and V 1 base, and 8 bases lay outside the gene matches. The length of the CDR3 is 12 residues. The CDR3 here is CASSLRREGRFF. The CDR3 nucleotides read TGTGCCAGCAGCTTGAGGAGGGAGGGCCGCTTCTTC.

This clonotype was recorded many times. This chain uses TRBV7-8 with TRBJ1-4, with D unclear. Deletions cut 0 bases from V and 6 bases from J, with 5 bases between. This CDR3 region has 13 residues. Looked up from germline, CDR1 is SGHVS and CDR2 is FQNEAQ. CDR3 nucleotides: TGTGCCAGCAGCTTAGCACTTTATGAAAAACTGTTTTTT. It yields the protein CASSLALYEKLFF.

The chain combines TRBV28 with TRBJ2-7, with a tentative D call TRBD1 (5 bases). The V end lost 11 bases, the J end lost 2 bases, and 19 bases lay between the germline ends. CDR1 and CDR2 (germline): MDHEN, SYDVKM. The CDR3 contains 14 residues. DNA of the CDR3: TGTGCCGGCACCACAGGCGGTAAACCCTACGAGCAGTACTTC. Amino acid sequence: CAGTTGGKPYEQYF.

Written as DNA, the CDR3 is TGTGCCAGCAGTTATTCCCTAGCGGGAGTAGGGGAGACCCAGTACTTC. It codes for CASSYSLAGVGETQYF. The rearrangement links TRBV6-2 or TRBV6-3 to TRBJ2-5; 10 nucleotides align to TRBD2. Germline CDR1 MNHEY, CDR2 SVGEGT. V gave up 3 bases and J gave up 5 bases; unmatched junction bases: 9. CDR3 length: 16 residues.

In this sample, this clonotype turned up a few times. The chain couples TRBV5-1 to TRBJ1-1; unclear D gene. The CDR3 consists of 12 residues. Trimming shortened V by 2 bases and J by 4 bases, and 6 bases separated the two germline ends. Germline assignment: CDR1 SGHRS and CDR2 YFSETQ. DNA of the CDR3: TGCGCCAGCAGCTTATTGAGCACTGAAGCTTTCTTT. The encoded protein is CASSLLSTEAFF.

This clonotype was seen ten or more times. The chain has TRBV7-2 and TRBJ2-1; 7 bases are shared with TRBD2. Germline V lookup: CDR1 SGHTA, CDR2 FQGNSA. The CDR3 totals 15 residues. With 3 bases clipped from V and 7 bases from J, the junction kept 9 bases outside the gene matches. The CDR3 reads CASSFEGGIVNEQFF. The CDR3 bases are TGTGCCAGCAGCTTTGAGGGAGGGATTGTAAATGAGCAGTTCTTC.

The rearrangement uses TRBV29-1 and TRBJ2-3; D not certain. The ends were cut back, 3 bases at V and 2 bases at J, with 9 bases in the middle. CDR3 size: 13 residues. Germline assignment: CDR1 SQVTM and CDR2 ANQGSEA. The CDR3 sequence: CSVDLGITDTQYF. The CDR3 region has the DNA TGCAGCGTTGACCTAGGTATCACAGATACGCAGTATTTT.

This clonotype has only a few counts. This chain links TRBV6-1 with TRBJ2-2; perhaps TRBD2 as D (6 bases). Germline values: CDR1 MNHNS, CDR2 SASEGT. Deletions cut 6 bases from V and 13 bases from J, with 12 bases between. The CDR3 length is 11 residues. The CDR3 DNA reads as TGTGCCAGCAGCTGGAGGGGAGGGCTGTTTTTT. Protein sequence: CASSWRGGLFF.

This clonotype has a handful of counts. The chain links TRBV7-2 to TRBJ1-2; 12 bases fit TRBD1. CDR3 size: 15 residues. Germline V gene sequence: CDR1 SGHTA, CDR2 FQGNSA. V dropped 5 bases and J dropped 4; count of bases not matched to a gene: 5. CDR3: CASSQGQGAGYGYTF. The DNA of the CDR3 is TGTGCCAGCAGCCAGGGACAGGGGGCCGGCTATGGCTACACCTTC.

The rearrangement uses TRBV6-2 or TRBV6-3 and TRBJ1-2; D is perhaps TRBD1 (6 bases). The CDR3 runs 12 residues. The ends were cut back, 6 bases at V and 3 bases at J, with 8 bases in the middle. CDR1 and CDR2 from the germline V gene are MNHEY and SVGEGT. As DNA, the CDR3 is TGTGCCAGCAGGGACAGTTACTATGGCTACACCTTC. It yields the protein CASRDSYYGYTF.

This clonotype was recorded at least ten times. The rearrangement uses TRBV28 and TRBJ1-4; D is undetermined. Trimming shortened V by 2 bases and J by 8 bases, and 12 bases separated the two germline ends. The germline V gene encodes CDR1 MDHEN and CDR2 SYDVKM. The CDR3 sequence is 14 residues long. The CDR3 region has the DNA TGTGCCAGCAGTTTAGCGGCATCGGGGGAAAAACTGTTTTTT. Its protein product is CASSLAASGEKLFF.

V usage is TRBV10-2 and J usage is TRBJ2-1; 9 bases agree with TRBD2. V trimming: 6 bases; J trimming: 2 bases; junction bases outside the gene matches: 2. The CDR3 totals 14 residues. Germline CDR1 and CDR2: WSHSY and SAAADI. The CDR3 bases are TGCGCCAGCAGGGGACTAGCTCCCTACAATGAGCAGTTCTTC. It codes for CASRGLAPYNEQFF.

The gene calls are TRBV6-2 or TRBV6-3 and TRBJ2-7; 12 bases map to TRBD1. The J segment lost 2 bases and the V segment lost 9 bases, leaving 5 bases of the junction unmatched. CDR1 is MNHEY and CDR2 is SVGEGT in the germline V gene. The CDR3 loop spans 14 amino acids. The CDR3, as DNA: TGTGCCAGTTCGGGACAGGGGGCCACCTACGAGCAGTACTTC. Amino acids: CASSGQGATYEQYF.

This clonotype appeared a few times. The J gene is TRBJ2-4, the V gene TRBV6-2 or TRBV6-3, with 7 bases identical to TRBD2. CDR1 MNHEY and CDR2 SVGEGT come from the germline V gene. After removal of 7 bases from V and 5 bases from J, the junction contained 8 bases not matched to a gene. The length of the CDR3 is 14 residues. CDR3 nucleotide sequence: TGTGCCAGCAAAGGACACGGGAGGCAAAACATTCAGTACTTC. Residues: CASKGHGRQNIQYF.

The genes are TRBV6-5 and TRBJ1-2; 8 positions agree with TRBD1. CDR1 is MNHEY and CDR2 is SVGAGI in the germline V gene. The CDR3 covers 12 residues. V lost 6 bases, J lost 9 bases, and 6 bases stayed unmatched. The CDR3 coding sequence is TGTGCCAGCAGGGCAGGGGGCGGGAGCTACACCTTC. Its translation is CASRAGGGSYTF.

The V and J genes are TRBV3-1 and TRBJ1-3; D is perhaps TRBD1 (6 bases). The V gene lost 1 base and the J gene lost 4 bases, with 17 bases spanning the gap. The CDR3 covers 17 residues. CDR1 is LGHDT, CDR2 YNNKEL, per germline (reference sequence). The CDR3 nucleotides are TGTGCCAGCAGCCAAGGAATGGGGGCAAGATACGGAAACACCATATATTTT. Translated: CASSQGMGARYGNTIYF.

V is TRBV6-1 and J is TRBJ1-6, with D uncertain. The CDR3 has 16 amino acids. V lost 2 bases and J lost 10, with 18 bases in between. In germline, CDR1 is MNHNS, CDR2 SASEGT. The CDR3 is CASSETIRGAVSPLHF. The DNA for the CDR3 is TGTGCCAGCAGTGAAACCATTCGGGGTGCTGTGTCACCCCTCCACTTT.

CDR3 sequence (DNA): TGTGCCAGCGGCAGGAACACTGAAGCTTTCTTT. Translation gives CASGRNTEAFF. The chain recombines TRBV6-2 or TRBV6-3 with TRBJ1-1; D call uncertain. The CDR3 consists of 11 residues. Germline V gene data show CDR1 as MNHEY and CDR2 as SVGEGT. V was shortened by 8 bases and J by 1 base, with 5 bases between the two germline ends.

The chain's CDR3 is CARSFGLALSSYNEQFF. The CDR3 DNA is TGTGCCAGAAGCTTCGGACTAGCGCTTAGCTCCTACAATGAGCAGTTCTTC. The genes are TRBV5-3 and TRBJ2-1, with 9 bases matching TRBD2. TRBV5-3 carries the ORF label, with uncertain function. The length of the CDR3 is 17 residues. With 2 bases clipped from V and 0 bases from J, the junction kept 6 bases outside the gene matches.

This clonotype came up a few times. J is TRBJ2-7 and V is TRBV6-6; D is perhaps TRBD2 (6 bases). This CDR3 contains 14 residues. Per the germline V gene, CDR1 is MNHNY and CDR2 is SVGAGI (reference sequence). Trimming removed 0 bases at V and 4 bases at J, with 10 bases between. The DNA for the CDR3 is TGTGCCAGCAGTTACTCCGAGGGAGGATACGAGCAGTACTTC. This translates into CASSYSEGGYEQYF.